The 27 T cell receptor beta chains in this list originate from one sample, sequenced in a study of T cells in Graves' hyperthyroidism and ophthalmopathy. Template material for amplifying TCR beta CDR3 regions consisted of RNA transcripts. HTBI primers drove first-round RT-PCR of the TCR CDR3. From the multiplex PCR reads, TCRdb called clonotypes with MiXCR, one entry per CDR3 protein. The sample shows a few hundred thousand distinct CDR3 sequences, 14% of them seen only once. Sequencing was carried out using blood. Every receptor here comes from a young woman with Graves' ophthalmopathy.

In this sample, this clonotype turned up many times. This chain uses TRBV2 with TRBJ2-5; 7 nucleotides agree with TRBD1. Germline lookup yields CDR1 SNHLY and CDR2 FYNNEI. The V and J ends lost 4 bases and 5 bases, in that order; junction bases with no gene match: 7. The CDR3 sequence is 14 residues long. The CDR3 loop is CASSGGGRVETQYF. For the CDR3, the DNA is TGTGCCAGCAGTGGAGGGGGCAGGGTGGAGACCCAGTACTTC.

This clonotype showed up many times. This chain connects TRBV13 to TRBJ2-1; D gene uncertain. Germline CDR1 and CDR2: PRHDT and FYEKMQ (reference sequence). The CDR3 contains 15 residues. V lost 1 base and J lost 5, with 12 bases in between. As DNA, the CDR3 is TGTGCCAGCAGCTTAGTGCTGGAGCTACACAATGAGCAGTTCTTC. Its protein is CASSLVLELHNEQFF.

This clonotype was observed a few times. The V gene is TRBV20-1, the J gene TRBJ2-1, with 10 bases aligning to TRBD2. The CDR3 contains 13 residues. Germline CDR1 and CDR2: DFQATT and SNEGSKA (reference sequence). DNA for the CDR3: TGCAGCCTACGCGGAGTAGCGGGAGGTGAGCAGTTCTTC. Translated: CSLRGVAGGEQFF.

The gene calls are TRBV12-3 or TRBV12-4 and TRBJ2-3; D ambiguous. The CDR3 is made up of 17 amino acids. Trimming pared 4 bases from V and 0 bases from J, leaving 17 bases between. The CDR3 coding sequence is TGTGCCAGCAGTTACTCTAGAGTGGGGTCTAGCACAGATACGCAGTATTTT. Amino acid sequence: CASSYSRVGSSTDTQYF.

This clonotype showed up many times. The chain couples TRBV7-8 to TRBJ1-5; 9 positions agree with TRBD1. The CDR3 length is 16 residues. Germline CDR1 reads SGHVS; CDR2 reads FQNEAQ. The J segment lost 4 bases and the V segment lost 3 bases, leaving 7 bases of the junction unmatched. The CDR3 nucleotides read TGTGCCAGCAGCTTTTATCCGGGACAGGGAAATCAGCCCCAGCATTTT. This gives the protein CASSFYPGQGNQPQHF.

This clonotype has ten or more counts. The chain is built from TRBV20-1 and TRBJ2-7, with 8 bases fitting TRBD1. Germline V gives CDR1 DFQATT, CDR2 SNEGSKA (reference sequence). The CDR3 has 13 residues. Trimming removed 6 bases from V and 5 bases from J; junction bases left unmatched: 9. CDR3 in DNA: TGCAGTGCACCCACAGACAGGGGCCACGAGCAGTACTTC. Its protein product is CSAPTDRGHEQYF.

Ten or more counts support this clonotype. Here the CDR3 DNA reads TGTGCCAGCAGTGAAAAGACGTCAGGGGGTGGCGGGGAGCTGTTTTTT. This gives the protein CASSEKTSGGGGELFF. This chain joins TRBV2 and TRBJ2-2, with 7 bases fitting TRBD1. The germline V gene has CDR1 SNHLY and CDR2 FYNNEI. The CDR3 contains 16 residues. Trimming at V came to 2 bases and at J to 7 bases, leaving 10 bases not matched to a gene. Variable domain in full (rest from reference TRBV2 and TRBJ2-2): EPEVTQTPSHQVTQMGQEVILRCVPISNHLYFYWYRQILGQKVEFLVSFYNNEISEKSEIFDDQFSVERPDGSNFTLKIRSTKLEDSAMYFCASSEKTSGGGGELFFGEGSRLTVL.

The CDR3 DNA is TGTGCTAGTGGTTTTCAAGATACGCAGTATTTT. Translating it yields CASGFQDTQYF. The chain joins TRBV12-5 to TRBJ2-3; D is ambiguous. V gave up 3 bases and J gave up 5 bases, with 3 bases separating them. This CDR3 is 11 amino acids long. Per the germline V gene, CDR1 is LGHNT and CDR2 is FRNRAP.

At least ten counts were recorded for this clonotype. The chain combines TRBV6-1 with TRBJ1-2; D is possibly TRBD1 (5 bases). The germline V gene has CDR1 MNHNS and CDR2 SASEGT. The V end lost 4 bases, the J end lost 4 bases, and 13 bases lay between the germline ends. The CDR3 contains 14 residues. CDR3 loop: CASSAAGLPYGYTF. The CDR3 DNA sequence: TGTGCCAGCAGTGCTGCAGGGCTACCCTATGGCTACACCTTC.

The rearrangement links TRBV7-6 to TRBJ1-6, with 7 bases that match TRBD1. V dropped 5 bases and J dropped 7; count of bases not matched to a gene: 8. The germline CDR1 and CDR2 sequences are SGHVS and FNYEAQ. The CDR3 has 15 amino acids. The CDR3 bases are TGTGCCAGCAGCGTTACAGGGGACATAAATTCACCCCTCCACTTT. Protein: CASSVTGDINSPLHF.

This clonotype was recorded many times. This rearrangement joins TRBV7-3 to TRBJ1-1; tentatively, D is TRBD1 (5 bases). V was clipped by 5 bases and J by 12 bases, with 19 bases between them. The CDR3 sequence is 13 residues long. The germline V gene has CDR1 SGHTA and CDR2 FQGTGA. In DNA form, the CDR3 reads TGTGCCAGCAGCCACAACGCCGGGGGGATGACTTTCTTT. As protein: CASSHNAGGMTFF.

The rearrangement uses TRBV5-5 and TRBJ2-3; D ambiguous. Trimming stripped 1 base from V and 4 bases from J, with 4 bases between. CDR3 size: 12 residues. Germline V gene data show CDR1 as SGHKS and CDR2 as YYEKEE (reference sequence). The CDR3 DNA follows: TGTGCCAGCAGCTTGATCTCAGATACGCAGTATTTT. Translating gives CASSLISDTQYF.

There are many counts of this clonotype. The rearrangement joins TRBV27 to TRBJ1-1, with D possibly being TRBD1 (5 bases). This CDR3 is 13 amino acids long. The germline V gene has CDR1 MNHEY and CDR2 SMNVEV (reference sequence). V lost 3 bases and J lost 4, with 9 bases in between. CDR3 nucleotides: TGTGCCAGCAGTTTTGGGGCGGTCACTGAAGCTTTCTTT. This gives the protein CASSFGAVTEAFF.

This clonotype appeared many times. This chain links TRBV7-2 with TRBJ1-2, with 7 bases matching TRBD1. With 3 bases clipped from V and 8 bases from J, the junction kept 12 bases outside the gene matches. This CDR3 is 15 amino acids long. Germline assignment: CDR1 SGHTA and CDR2 FQGNSA. The CDR3 spells CASSLISAGGGGYTF. As DNA, the CDR3 is TGTGCCAGCAGCTTGATTTCGGCAGGGGGGGGAGGCTACACCTTC.

This clonotype was seen more than once but under ten times. The chain uses TRBV7-2 and TRBJ2-3; TRBD2 matches at 9 bases. The V gene's germline CDR1 is SGHTA and CDR2 FQGNSA. Losses at the gene ends were 5 bases for V and 3 bases for J; bases not matched to a gene: 12. The CDR3 consists of 17 residues. CDR3 nucleotides: TGTGCCAGCAGCCCTCGACGGGGGCGGGGGGGTACAGATACGCAGTATTTT. Protein sequence: CASSPRRGRGGTDTQYF.

This clonotype was found a few times. J is TRBJ1-3 and V is TRBV7-6; no clear D. Per germline, CDR1 SGHVS and CDR2 FNYEAQ. The CDR3 is made up of 12 amino acids. The V end lost 6 bases, the J end lost 4 bases, and 7 bases lay between the germline ends. The CDR3 spells CASRNHGNTIYF. CDR3 DNA sequence: TGTGCCAGCAGAAACCACGGAAACACCATATATTTT.

This clonotype came up a few times. The chain employs TRBV28 and TRBJ2-3; D unclear. The CDR3 extends over 13 amino acids. The ends were cut back, 2 bases at V and 4 bases at J, with 7 bases in the middle. Germline V gene sequence: CDR1 MDHEN, CDR2 SYDVKM. The CDR3: CASSLSVPDTQYF. The CDR3 DNA reads as TGTGCCAGCAGTTTAAGCGTACCAGATACGCAGTATTTT. Combining the CDR3 with reference TRBV28 and TRBJ2-3 gives the whole variable domain DVKVTQSSRYLVKRTGEKVFLECVQDMDHENMFWYRQDPGLGLRLIYFSYDVKMKEKGDIPEGYSVSREKKERFSLILESASTNQTSMYLCASSLSVPDTQYFGPGTRLTVL.

A few counts support this clonotype. This chain joins TRBV12-5 and TRBJ1-1, with a possible D match to TRBD1 (6 bases). There are 15 residues in the CDR3. The V gene's germline CDR1 is LGHNT and CDR2 FRNRAP. V was cut by 2 bases and J by 0 bases, with 10 bases left in between. The CDR3 here is CASGLSRTVNTEAFF. The CDR3 DNA is TGTGCTAGTGGTTTGTCTCGGACAGTGAACACTGAAGCTTTCTTT.

In this sample, this clonotype turned up many times. This chain joins TRBV7-9 and TRBJ2-5; 10 bases match TRBD1. Germline CDR1 is SEHNR and CDR2 is FQNEAQ (reference sequence). This CDR3 contains 18 residues. Trimming cost V 1 base and J 6 bases; bases outside gene matches: 14. The CDR3 spells CASSLERRGTGALKTQYF. The CDR3, as DNA: TGTGCCAGCAGCTTAGAGAGGCGGGGGACAGGGGCTTTGAAGACCCAGTACTTC.

The chain couples TRBV10-1 to TRBJ2-7; no definite D call. CDR1 is WNHNN and CDR2 is SYGVQD in the germline V gene (reference sequence). The germline V and J ends were trimmed by 2 bases and 3 bases, with 11 bases remaining between them. There are 14 residues in the CDR3. This CDR3 is CASSEGETIYEQYF. The CDR3 DNA sequence: TGCGCCAGCAGTGAGGGCGAGACAATCTACGAGCAGTACTTC.

The rearrangement uses TRBV25-1 and TRBJ2-3; no reliable D call. This CDR3 has 16 amino acids. V lost 2 bases and J 2 bases, leaving 14 bases between the germline ends. The germline V gene encodes CDR1 MGHDK and CDR2 SYGVNS. This CDR3 is CASSEGGAVYTDTQYF. In DNA, the CDR3 is TGTGCCAGCAGTGAAGGTGGAGCAGTTTACACAGATACGCAGTATTTT.

This clonotype was counted a single time. The chain joins TRBV11-1 to TRBJ2-3; 9 bases are shared with TRBD2. Trimming took 6 bases from V and 2 from J; bases not matched to a gene: 9. This CDR3 is built from 16 residues. Germline assignment: CDR1 SGHAT and CDR2 FQDESV (reference sequence). The CDR3 region is CASSLSLAGFTDTQYF. As DNA, the CDR3 is TGTGCCAGCAGTTTATCGCTAGCGGGGTTCACAGATACGCAGTATTTT. The complete variable domain, with remaining parts taken from reference TRBV11-1 and TRBJ2-3, reads EAEVAQSPRYKITEKSQAVAFWCDPISGHATLYWYRQILGQGPELLVQFQDESVVDDSQLPKDRFSAERLKGVDSTLKIQPAELGDSAMYLCASSLSLAGFTDTQYFGPGTRLTVL.

Ten or more counts support this clonotype. The V call is TRBV2, the J call TRBJ2-2; D is perhaps TRBD1 (6 bases). V was trimmed by 5 bases and J by 4 bases, leaving 17 bases between them. The germline V gene encodes CDR1 SNHLY and CDR2 FYNNEI. The CDR3 spans 16 residues. CDR3 in amino acids: CASSSSGQQFTGELFF. In DNA form, the CDR3 reads TGTGCCAGCAGTTCCTCTGGACAGCAATTCACCGGGGAGCTGTTTTTT. Drawing the rest from reference TRBV2 and TRBJ2-2, the complete variable domain is EPEVTQTPSHQVTQMGQEVILRCVPISNHLYFYWYRQILGQKVEFLVSFYNNEISEKSEIFDDQFSVERPDGSNFTLKIRSTKLEDSAMYFCASSSSGQQFTGELFFGEGSRLTVL.

This clonotype has more than one count but fewer than ten. The chain couples TRBV24-1 to TRBJ2-3; 9 bases agree with TRBD2. The germline CDR1 and CDR2 sequences are KGHDR and SFDVKD. With V trimmed by 2 bases and J by 2 bases, 4 bases remained unmatched. There are 16 residues in the CDR3. CDR3 sequence (DNA): TGTGCCACCAGTGATTGGGCTAGCGGGGACACAGATACGCAGTATTTT. Protein product: CATSDWASGDTDTQYF.

This clonotype came up many times. The rearrangement joins TRBV11-1 to TRBJ1-1; D remains ambiguous. CDR3 length: 13 residues. In germline, CDR1 is SGHAT, CDR2 FQDESV (reference sequence). V lost 3 bases and J lost 4, with 9 bases in between. CDR3 sequence (DNA): TGTGCCAGCAGCTTTCAGGTGGGCACTGAAGCTTTCTTT. Its protein product is CASSFQVGTEAFF.

The CDR3 nucleotides read TGTGCCATCAGTGAGTCGGGGGCCCTGCCCTATGGCTACACCTTC. This encodes CAISESGALPYGYTF. The V and J genes are TRBV10-3 and TRBJ1-2, with D perhaps matching TRBD1 (6 bases). Germline CDR1 reads ENHRY; CDR2 reads SYGVKD. V dropped 0 bases and J dropped 4 bases, with 12 bases sitting between them. The CDR3 is made up of 15 amino acids.

The table lists this clonotype with many counts. The chain carries TRBV12-3 or TRBV12-4 and TRBJ1-2; D ambiguous. The germline V and J ends were trimmed by 2 bases and 8 bases, with 12 bases remaining between them. There are 13 residues in the CDR3. The chain's CDR3 is CASSLLLSGGYTF. The CDR3 DNA is TGTGCCAGCAGTTTATTGCTGTCGGGAGGCTACACCTTC.